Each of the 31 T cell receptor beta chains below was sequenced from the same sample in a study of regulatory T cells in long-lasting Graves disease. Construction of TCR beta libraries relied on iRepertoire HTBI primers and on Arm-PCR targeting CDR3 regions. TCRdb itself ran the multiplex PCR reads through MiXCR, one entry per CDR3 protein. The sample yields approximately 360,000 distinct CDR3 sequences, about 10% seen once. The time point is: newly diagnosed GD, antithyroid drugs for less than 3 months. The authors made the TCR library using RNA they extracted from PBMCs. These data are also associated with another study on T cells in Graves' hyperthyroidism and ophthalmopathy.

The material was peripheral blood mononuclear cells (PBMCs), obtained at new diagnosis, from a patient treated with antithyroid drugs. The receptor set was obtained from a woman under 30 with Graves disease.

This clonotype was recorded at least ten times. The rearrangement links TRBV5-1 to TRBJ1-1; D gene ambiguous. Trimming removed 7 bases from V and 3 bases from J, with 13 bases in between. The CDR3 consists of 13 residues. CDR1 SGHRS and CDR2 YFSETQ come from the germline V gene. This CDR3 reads CASFVSSHTEAFF. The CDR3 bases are TGCGCCAGCTTTGTCTCTTCGCACACTGAAGCTTTCTTT.

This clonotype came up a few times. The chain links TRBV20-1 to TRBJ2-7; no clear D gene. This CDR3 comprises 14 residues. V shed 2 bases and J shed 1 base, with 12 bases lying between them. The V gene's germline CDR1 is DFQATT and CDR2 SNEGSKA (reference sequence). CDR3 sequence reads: CSARNYFTSYEQYF. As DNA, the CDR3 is TGCAGTGCTAGAAACTATTTCACTTCCTACGAGCAGTACTTC.

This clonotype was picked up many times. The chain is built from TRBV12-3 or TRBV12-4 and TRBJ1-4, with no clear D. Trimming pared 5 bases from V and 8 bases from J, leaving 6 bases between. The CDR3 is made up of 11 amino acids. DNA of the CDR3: TGTGCCAGCAGTCCCGGGGAAAAACTGTTTTTT. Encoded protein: CASSPGEKLFF.

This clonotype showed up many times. The CDR3 here is CASRVYDSYNEQFF. The CDR3, as DNA: TGTGCCAGCAGGGTATACGATTCTTACAATGAGCAGTTCTTC. The V call is TRBV7-6, the J call TRBJ2-1; D is uncertain. CDR1 and CDR2 (germline): SGHVS, FNYEAQ. The V gene lost 6 bases and the J gene lost 4 bases, with 13 bases spanning the gap. The CDR3 consists of 14 residues.

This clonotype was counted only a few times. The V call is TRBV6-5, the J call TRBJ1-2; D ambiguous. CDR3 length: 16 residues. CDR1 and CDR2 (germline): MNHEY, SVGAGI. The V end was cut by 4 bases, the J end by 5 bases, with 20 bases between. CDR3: CASSSLMIGLDYGYTF. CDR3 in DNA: TGTGCCAGCAGTTCCCTAATGATAGGACTTGATTATGGCTACACCTTC.

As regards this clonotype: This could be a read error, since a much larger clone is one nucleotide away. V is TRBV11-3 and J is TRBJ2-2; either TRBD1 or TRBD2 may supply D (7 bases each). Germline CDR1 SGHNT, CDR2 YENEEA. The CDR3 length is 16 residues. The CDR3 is CVSSTRGGLGTGELFF. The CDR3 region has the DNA TGTGTCAGCAGCACCAGGGGGGGGCTCGGAACCGGGGAGCTGTTTTTT.

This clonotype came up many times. The CDR3 sequence is CSAARTSGYTDTQYF. CDR3 bases: TGCAGTGCTGCCCGGACTAGCGGCTACACAGATACGCAGTATTTT. V gene TRBV20-1 combines with J gene TRBJ2-3; TRBD2 agrees at 10 bases. Germline V gene data show CDR1 as DFQATT and CDR2 as SNEGSKA (reference sequence). This CDR3 is built from 15 residues. V dropped 5 bases and J dropped 2; count of bases not matched to a gene: 7.

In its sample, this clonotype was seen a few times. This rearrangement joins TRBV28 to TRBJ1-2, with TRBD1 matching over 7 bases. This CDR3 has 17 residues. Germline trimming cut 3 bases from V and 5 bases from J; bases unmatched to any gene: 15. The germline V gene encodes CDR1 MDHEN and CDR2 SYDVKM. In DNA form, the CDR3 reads TGTGCCAGCAGTTTTCCTGTACAGGGGAGAGGTACTTATGGCTACACCTTC. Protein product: CASSFPVQGRGTYGYTF.

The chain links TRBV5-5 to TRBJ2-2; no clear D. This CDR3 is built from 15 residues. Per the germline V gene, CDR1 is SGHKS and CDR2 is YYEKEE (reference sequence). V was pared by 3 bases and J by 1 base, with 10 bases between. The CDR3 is CASSSETWNTGELFF. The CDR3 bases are TGTGCCAGCAGCTCCGAGACTTGGAACACCGGGGAGCTGTTTTTT.

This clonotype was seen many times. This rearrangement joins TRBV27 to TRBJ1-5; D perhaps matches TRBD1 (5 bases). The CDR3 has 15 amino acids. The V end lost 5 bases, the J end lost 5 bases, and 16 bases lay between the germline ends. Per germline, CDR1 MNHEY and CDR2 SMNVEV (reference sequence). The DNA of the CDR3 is TGTGCCAGCAGTCCCTACACGGGGGGGGATCAGCCCCAGCATTTT. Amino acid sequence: CASSPYTGGDQPQHF.

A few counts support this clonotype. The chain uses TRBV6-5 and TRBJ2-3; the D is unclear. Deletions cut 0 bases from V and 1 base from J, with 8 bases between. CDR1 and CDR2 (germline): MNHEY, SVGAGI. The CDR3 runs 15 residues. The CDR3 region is CASSYSSYRTDTQYF. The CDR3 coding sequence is TGTGCCAGCAGTTACTCTAGCTACCGCACAGATACGCAGTATTTT.

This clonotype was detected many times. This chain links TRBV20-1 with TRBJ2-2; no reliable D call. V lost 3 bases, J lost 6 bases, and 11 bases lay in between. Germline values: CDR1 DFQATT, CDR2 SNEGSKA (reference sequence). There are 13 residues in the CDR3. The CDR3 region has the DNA TGCAGTGCTAGTTCCCAGATGGCCGGGGAGCTGTTTTTT. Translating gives CSASSQMAGELFF.

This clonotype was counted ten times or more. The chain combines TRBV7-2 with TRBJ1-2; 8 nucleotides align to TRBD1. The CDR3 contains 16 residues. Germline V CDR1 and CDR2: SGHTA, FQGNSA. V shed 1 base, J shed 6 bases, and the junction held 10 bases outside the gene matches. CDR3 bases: TGTGCCAGCAGCTTAGTGGGTAGTGAGACAGGGGATGGCTACACCTTC. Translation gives CASSLVGSETGDGYTF. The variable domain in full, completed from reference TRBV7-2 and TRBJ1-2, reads GAGVSQSPSNKVTEKGKDVELRCDPISGHTALYWYRQSLGQGLEFLIYFQGNSAPDKSGLPSDRFSAERTGGSVSTLTIQRTQQEDSAVYLCASSLVGSETGDGYTFGSGTRLTVV.

The CDR3 protein is CASRPLAGNNYEQYF. DNA of the CDR3: TGTGCCAGCCGACCCCTAGCGGGCAATAACTACGAGCAGTACTTC. The rearrangement links TRBV27 to TRBJ2-7; 8 bases map to TRBD2. Losses at the gene ends were 8 bases for V and 3 bases for J; bases not matched to a gene: 12. Per the germline V gene, CDR1 is MNHEY and CDR2 is SMNVEV (reference sequence). The CDR3 has 15 amino acids.

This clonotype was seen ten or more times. The CDR3 nucleotides read TGTGCCAGCAGCAGACTAGTTTCCTACTCCTACGAGCAGTACTTC. This codes for CASSRLVSYSYEQYF. The chain has TRBV11-2 and TRBJ2-7, with D tentatively TRBD2 (6 bases). V lost 5 bases and J 0 bases, leaving 14 bases between the germline ends. Germline values: CDR1 SGHAT, CDR2 FQNNGV. The CDR3 has 15 amino acids.

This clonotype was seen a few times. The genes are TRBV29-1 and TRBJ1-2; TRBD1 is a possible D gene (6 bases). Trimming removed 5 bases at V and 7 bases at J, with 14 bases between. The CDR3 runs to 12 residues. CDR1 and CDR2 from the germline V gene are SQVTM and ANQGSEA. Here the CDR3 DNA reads TGCAGCGTTAACAGGGATGGTGGTGGCTACACCTTC. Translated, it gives CSVNRDGGGYTF. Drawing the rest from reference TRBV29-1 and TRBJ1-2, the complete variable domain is SAVISQKPSRDICQRGTSLTIQCQVDSQVTMMFWYRQQPGQSLTLIATANQGSEATYESGFVIDKFPISRPNLTFSTLTVSNMSPEDSSIYLCSVNRDGGGYTFGSGTRLTVV.

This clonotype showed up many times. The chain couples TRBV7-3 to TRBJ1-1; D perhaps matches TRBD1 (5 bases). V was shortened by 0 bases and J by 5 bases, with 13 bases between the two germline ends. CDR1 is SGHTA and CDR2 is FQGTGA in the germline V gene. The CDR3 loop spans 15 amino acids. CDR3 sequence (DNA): TGTGCCAGCAGCTTAACCGCTCAGGGAGGAACTGAAGCTTTCTTT. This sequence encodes CASSLTAQGGTEAFF.

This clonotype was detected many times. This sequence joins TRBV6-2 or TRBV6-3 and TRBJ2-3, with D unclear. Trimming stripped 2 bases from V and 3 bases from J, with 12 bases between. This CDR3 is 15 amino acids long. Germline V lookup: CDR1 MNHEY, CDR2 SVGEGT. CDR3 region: CASSYVRQRTDTQYF. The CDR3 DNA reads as TGTGCCAGCAGTTACGTTCGGCAAAGAACAGATACGCAGTATTTT.

CDR3 DNA sequence: TGTGCCACCAGCAGAGATGGGGGAGATGACGAGCAGTACTTC. It encodes CATSRDGGDDEQYF. This chain joins TRBV15 and TRBJ2-7; either TRBD1 or TRBD2 may fit D (5 bases each). Germline V lookup: CDR1 LNHNV, CDR2 YYDKDF (reference sequence). CDR3 size: 14 residues. The V and J ends lost 0 bases and 5 bases respectively, with 11 bases between them. Together with reference TRBV15 and TRBJ2-7, the CDR3 gives the full variable domain: DAMVIQNPRYQVTQFGKPVTLSCSQTLNHNVMYWYQQKSSQAPKLLFHYYDKDFNNEADTPDNFQSRRPNTSFCFLDIRSPGLGDTAMYLCATSRDGGDDEQYFGPGTRLTVT.

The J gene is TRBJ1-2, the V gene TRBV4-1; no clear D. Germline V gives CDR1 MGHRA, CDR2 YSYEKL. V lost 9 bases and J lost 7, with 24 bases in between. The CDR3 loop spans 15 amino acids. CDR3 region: CASSGPHRNYSGYTF. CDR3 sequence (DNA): TGCGCCAGTTCTGGACCGCACAGAAACTATAGTGGCTACACCTTC.

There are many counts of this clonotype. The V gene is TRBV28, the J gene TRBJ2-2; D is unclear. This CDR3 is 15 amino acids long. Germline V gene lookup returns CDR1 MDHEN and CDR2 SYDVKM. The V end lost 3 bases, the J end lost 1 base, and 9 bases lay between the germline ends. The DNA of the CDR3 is TGTGCCAGCAGTTTGTCACTTGTGAACACCGGGGAGCTGTTTTTT. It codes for CASSLSLVNTGELFF.

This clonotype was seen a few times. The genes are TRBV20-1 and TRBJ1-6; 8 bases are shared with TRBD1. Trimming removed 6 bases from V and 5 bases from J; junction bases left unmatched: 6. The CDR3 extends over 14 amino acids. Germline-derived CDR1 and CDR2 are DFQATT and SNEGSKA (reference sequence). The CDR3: CSAGQGMNNSPLHF. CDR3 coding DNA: TGCAGTGCCGGACAGGGTATGAATAATTCACCCCTCCACTTT.

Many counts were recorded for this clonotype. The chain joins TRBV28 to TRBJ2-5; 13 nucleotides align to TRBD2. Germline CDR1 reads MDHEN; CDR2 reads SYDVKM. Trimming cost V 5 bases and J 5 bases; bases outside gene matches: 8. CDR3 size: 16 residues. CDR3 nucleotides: TGTGCCAGCAGTCCGCGGACTAGCGGGAGATGGGAGACCCAGTACTTC. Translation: CASSPRTSGRWETQYF.

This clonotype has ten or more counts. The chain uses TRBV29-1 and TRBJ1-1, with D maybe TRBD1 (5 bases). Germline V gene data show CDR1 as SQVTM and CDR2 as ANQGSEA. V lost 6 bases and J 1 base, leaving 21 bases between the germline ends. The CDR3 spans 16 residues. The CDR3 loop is CSVPYGGTNWNTEAFF. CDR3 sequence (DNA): TGCAGCGTCCCCTATGGCGGGACGAACTGGAACACTGAAGCTTTCTTT.

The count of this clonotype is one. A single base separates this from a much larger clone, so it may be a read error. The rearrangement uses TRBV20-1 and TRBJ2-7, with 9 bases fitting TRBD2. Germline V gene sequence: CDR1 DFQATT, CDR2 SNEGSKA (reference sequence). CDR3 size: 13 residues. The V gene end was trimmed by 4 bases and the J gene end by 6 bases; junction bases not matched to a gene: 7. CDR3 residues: CSANLAGSCEQYF. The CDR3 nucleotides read TGCAGTGCTAACCTAGCGGGAAGCTGCGAGCAGTACTTC.

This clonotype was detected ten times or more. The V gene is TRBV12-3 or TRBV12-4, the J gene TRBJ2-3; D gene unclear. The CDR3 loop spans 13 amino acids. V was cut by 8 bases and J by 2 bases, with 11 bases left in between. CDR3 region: CASEWANTDTQYF. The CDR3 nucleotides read TGTGCCAGCGAGTGGGCCAACACAGATACGCAGTATTTT.

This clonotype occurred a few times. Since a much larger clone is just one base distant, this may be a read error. CDR3 in DNA: TGTGCCGGCAGTTACTTGGGACTCCTGCAAATCTTC. Translating gives CAGSYLGLLQIF. This rearrangement joins TRBV6-9 to TRBJ2-5, with a weak D call TRBD2 (6 bases). Germline V lookup: CDR1 MNHGY, CDR2 SVAAGI. The CDR3 covers 12 residues.

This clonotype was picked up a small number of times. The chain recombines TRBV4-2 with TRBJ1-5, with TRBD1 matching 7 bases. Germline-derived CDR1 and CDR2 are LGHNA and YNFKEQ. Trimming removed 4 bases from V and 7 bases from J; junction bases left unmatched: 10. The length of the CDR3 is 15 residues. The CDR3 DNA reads TGTGCCAGCAGCCGAAATCAACAGGGGACCCAGCCCCAGCATTTT. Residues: CASSRNQQGTQPQHF.

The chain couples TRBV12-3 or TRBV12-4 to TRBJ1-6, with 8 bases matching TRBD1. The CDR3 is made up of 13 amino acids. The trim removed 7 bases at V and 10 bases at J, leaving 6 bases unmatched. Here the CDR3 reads CASTPGGGSPLHF. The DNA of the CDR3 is TGTGCCAGCACCCCAGGGGGCGGATCACCCCTCCACTTT.

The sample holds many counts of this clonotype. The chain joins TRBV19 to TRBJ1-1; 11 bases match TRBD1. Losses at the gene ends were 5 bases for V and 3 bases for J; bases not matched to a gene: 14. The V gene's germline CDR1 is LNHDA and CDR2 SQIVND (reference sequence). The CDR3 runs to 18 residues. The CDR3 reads CASSPGMMRTGGDTEAFF. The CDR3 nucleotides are TGTGCCAGTAGTCCCGGTATGATGCGGACAGGGGGCGACACTGAAGCTTTCTTT.

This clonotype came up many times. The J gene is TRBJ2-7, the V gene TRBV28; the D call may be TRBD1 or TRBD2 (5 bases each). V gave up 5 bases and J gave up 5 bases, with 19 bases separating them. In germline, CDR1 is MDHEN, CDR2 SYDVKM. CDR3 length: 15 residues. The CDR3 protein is CASSDTGGRSNEQYF. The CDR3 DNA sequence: TGTGCCAGCAGTGACACAGGAGGACGCAGCAACGAGCAGTACTTC.